This T cell receptor beta chain was sequenced for a study of technical replicates of blood from several donors. The protocol was immunoSEQ multiplex PCR, while the TCRdb copy is restricted to in-frame clones and leaves out a portion. This table holds 80,000 or so clones, 95% to 97% found once. The germline V gene has CDR1 SGHTS and CDR2 YDEGEE. CDR3 length: 15 amino acids. Trimming at V came to 5 bases and at J to 3 bases, leaving 8 bases not matched to a gene. Material: T cells isolated from PBMCs. This clonotype originated in a human donor in good health. The J gene is TRBJ1-2, the V gene TRBV5-8; 9 bases align to TRBD1. CDR3 in amino acids: CASSPGQGVHYGYTF. The CDR3 bases are TGTGCCAGCAGTCCGGGACAGGGAGTCCACTATGGCTACACCTTC. The full variable domain, in which reference TRBV5-8 and TRBJ1-2 provide the parts outside the CDR3, is EAGVTQSPTHLIKTRGQQATLRCSPISGHTSVYWYQQALGLGLQFLLWYDEGEERNRGNFPPRFSGRQFPNYSSELNVNALELEDSALYLCASSPGQGVHYGYTFGSGTRLTVV.